Listed below are T cell receptor beta chains from one sample, sequenced in a study of blood T cell repertoires in COVID-19. TCRdb's copy holds only in-frame clones and misses some; the assay was immunoSEQ multiplex PCR. The sample holds more than 300,000 clones, over 90% seen once. What was sequenced was PBMCs or T cells enriched from blood (not recorded which). These receptors all stem from a woman between 25 and 40 years old who had been exposed to COVID-19. Both conserved end residues are part of each CDR3. A D gene is named only where the DNA matches it firmly. Only some rows state a clone size, as once, few, many or a class for expanded clones.

v_gene,d_gene,j_gene,abundance,CDR3nt,CDR3aa
TRBV6-6,-,TRBJ1-1,-,TGTGCCAGCAGTTACCTCGGAGGCAGGACGAACACTGAAGCTTTCTTT,CASSYLGGRTNTEAFF
TRBV10-3,-,TRBJ1-2,-,TGTGCCATCAGTGACGACTATGGCTACACCTTC,CAISDDYGYTF
TRBV19,-,TRBJ1-1,-,TGTGCCAGTAAGAAACCACCAGGGTTGAACACTGAAGCTTTCTTT,CASKKPPGLNTEAFF
TRBV4-1,-,TRBJ1-2,-,TGCGCCAGCAGCCAAGATCTGGCAGGGAATGGCTACACCTTC,CASSQDLAGNGYTF
TRBV27,-,TRBJ1-4,-,TGTGCCAGCAGTCTACAGGGAACTAATGAAAAACTGTTTTTT,CASSLQGTNEKLFF
TRBV27,TRBD2,TRBJ2-1,-,TGTGCCAGCAGTTCCTTGACTAGCGGCCCCCACAATGAGCAGTTCTTC,CASSSLTSGPHNEQFF
TRBV3-1/TRBV3-2,-,TRBJ1-1,-,TGTGCCAGCAGCCAAGCAAGCGAGGGTGAAGCTTTCTTT,CASSQASEGEAFF
TRBV7-2,TRBD2,TRBJ2-3,-,TGTGCCAGCAGCTCCCTAGCGGGGTGGGGCATCACAGATACGCAGTATTTT,CASSSLAGWGITDTQYF
TRBV18,-,TRBJ2-7,medium-sized,TGTGCCAGCTCACCGGAGAGGCCCACCTCCTACGAGCAGTACTTC,CASSPERPTSYEQYF
TRBV13,-,TRBJ1-2,-,TGTGCCAGCAGCTTATACGGGGGGGTTACCTATGGCTACACCTTC,CASSLYGGVTYGYTF
TRBV20-1,TRBD2,TRBJ2-7,-,TGCAGTGCTAGTGAGCGGGGGGGAGGGCAGTACTTC,CSASERGGGQYF
TRBV9,-,TRBJ1-2,-,TGTGCCAGCAGCCCTAAGACAGTAGGCTATGGCTACACCTTC,CASSPKTVGYGYTF
TRBV29-1,-,TRBJ2-1,-,TGCAGCGTTGTCGTAGGTTACGGGTACAATGAGCAGTTCTTC,CSVVVGYGYNEQFF
TRBV2,TRBD1,TRBJ1-5,-,TGTGCCAGCAATGTCGACAGGGGCAGGCAGCCCCAGCATTTT,CASNVDRGRQPQHF
TRBV7-9,-,TRBJ1-1,few,TGTGCCAGCAGCCCCCCCGGGGGTTACACTGAAGCTTTCTTT,CASSPPGGYTEAFF
TRBV6-1,TRBD1,TRBJ2-7,-,TGTGCCAGCAGTGACAGGGGGCGAGGCGAGCAGTACTTC,CASSDRGRGEQYF
TRBV7-9,-,TRBJ2-7,-,TGTGCCAGCAGGCCGCTCAGAGGTTACGAGCAGTACTTC,CASRPLRGYEQYF
TRBV11-2,TRBD1,TRBJ1-1,-,TGTGCCAGCAGCTCAATCGGACAGGGCTACACTGAAGCTTTCTTT,CASSSIGQGYTEAFF
TRBV12-3/TRBV12-4,-,TRBJ1-2,-,TGTGCCAGCAGACTAAACTATGGCTACACCTTC,CASRLNYGYTF
TRBV7-6,TRBD1,TRBJ2-7,-,TGTGCCAGCAGTACAGGGACAGGGGAATACGAGCAGTACTTC,CASSTGTGEYEQYF
TRBV30,TRBD1,TRBJ2-2,-,TGTGCCTGGAGTTACAGGGGCACCGGGGAGCTGTTTTTT,CAWSYRGTGELFF
TRBV19,TRBD1,TRBJ1-4,-,TGTGCCAGTTCTAACAGGGGATGGGAAAAACTGTTTTTT,CASSNRGWEKLFF
TRBV25-1,-,TRBJ1-4,-,TGTGCCAGCAGCATCTCAGGCGCAACTAATGAAAAACTGTTTTTT,CASSISGATNEKLFF
TRBV29-1,TRBD1,TRBJ1-2,-,TGCAGCGTTGACGAATGGACAGGGGATGGCTACACCTTC,CSVDEWTGDGYTF
TRBV2,-,TRBJ1-1,once,TGTGCCAGCAGTGGTCAGGGGAACACTGAAGCTTTCTTT,CASSGQGNTEAFF
TRBV7-2,TRBD1,TRBJ2-1,-,TGTGCCAGCAGCTTAATTACCGGGACAGGGGCCCGGGACTACAATGAGCAGTTCTTC,CASSLITGTGARDYNEQFF
TRBV5-1,TRBD1,TRBJ2-1,-,TGCGCCAGCAGCGCGGACAGGGGCCCAAAAGAGCAGTTCTTC,CASSADRGPKEQFF
TRBV4-2,-,TRBJ1-2,-,TGTGCCAGCAGCGCCCCAGGCAGGTCCGATGGCTACACCTTC,CASSAPGRSDGYTF
TRBV5-1,TRBD2,TRBJ2-5,-,TGCGCCAGCAGCCCTGCGGGGGGAACTCAAGAGACCCAGTACTTC,CASSPAGGTQETQYF
TRBV6-6,-,TRBJ1-5,-,TGTGCCAGCAGTTTCAGACAGGACGGTCAGCCCCAGCATTTT,CASSFRQDGQPQHF
TRBV18,-,TRBJ1-2,-,TGTGCCAGCTCACCGACCCGGGTCTATGGCTACACCTTC,CASSPTRVYGYTF
TRBV7-8,TRBD1,TRBJ2-3,-,TGTGCCAGCAGCTTAAGTCAGGGGGAGTCGCAGTATTTT,CASSLSQGESQYF
TRBV5-4,-,TRBJ1-3,-,TGTGCCAGCAGCTTGGGCGGGGGTTCTGGAAACACCATATATTTT,CASSLGGGSGNTIYF
TRBV3-1/TRBV3-2,-,TRBJ1-1,once,TGTGCCAGCAGCCAAGCGGAGGGGTATGGAGCTTTCTTT,CASSQAEGYGAFF
TRBV2,TRBD2,TRBJ2-4,-,TGTGCCAGCAAACCGGGACTAGCGGGCGACCTAGGAAACATTCAGTACTTC,CASKPGLAGDLGNIQYF
TRBV7-8,-,TRBJ2-5,-,TGTGCCAGCAGCTTAGACTTCTTGGAGACCCAGTACTTC,CASSLDFLETQYF
TRBV4-2,-,TRBJ2-6,-,TGTGCCAGCAGCCAAGACGCGGGCATTCCTGACTCTGGGGCCAACGTCCTGACTTTC,CASSQDAGIPDSGANVLTF
TRBV4-1,-,TRBJ1-2,-,TGCGCCAGCAGCCAAGGCCGGGGGGCGTATGGCTACACCTTC,CASSQGRGAYGYTF
TRBV11-3,-,TRBJ2-3,-,TGTGCCAGCAGCTTAGGAGCCAGGATCACAGATACGCAGTATTTT,CASSLGARITDTQYF
TRBV5-1,TRBD1,TRBJ1-1,-,TGCGCCAGCAGCTTGTACAGGGGGCCGAACACTGAAGCTTTCTTT,CASSLYRGPNTEAFF
TRBV5-4,TRBD1,TRBJ2-3,-,TGTGCCAGCAGCTTGGCCCCGGGACAGGGGTCGGGTACGCAGTATTTT,CASSLAPGQGSGTQYF
TRBV21-1,-,TRBJ1-6,-,TGTGCCAGCAGCAACCACAGGGTATCACCCCTCCACTTT,CASSNHRVSPLHF
TRBV4-3,-,TRBJ2-7,-,TGCGCCAGCAGCCAAGGAGCGAGTTCCAGTGGGTACGAGCAGTACTTC,CASSQGASSSGYEQYF
TRBV7-7,TRBD2,TRBJ2-5,-,TGTGCCAGCAGCTTAGGCGGGGGGGCTGGAGAGACCCAGTACTTC,CASSLGGGAGETQYF
TRBV7-9,-,TRBJ2-7,-,TGTGCCAGCAGGGGTGGGGGCTATCAGCAGTACTTC,CASRGGGYQQYF
TRBV11-1,TRBD1,TRBJ1-4,-,TGTGCCAGCAGTAAGGACAGGGGGCGCGCTGAAAAACTGTTTTTT,CASSKDRGRAEKLFF
TRBV7-9,-,TRBJ1-1,once,TGTGCCAACGATCAGGGGACTGAAGCTTTCTTT,CANDQGTEAFF
TRBV18,TRBD1,TRBJ1-1,-,TGTGCCAGCTCATTCGGACAGGGCACTGAAGCTTTCTTT,CASSFGQGTEAFF
TRBV29-1,TRBD1,TRBJ2-7,-,TGCAGCGTCGCAACCTCCGGGACAGGGTTGAACTTC,CSVATSGTGLNF